This passage covers 2 T cell receptor beta chains from one sample sequenced in a study of blood T cell repertoires in COVID-19. Sequencing was performed with immunoSEQ multiplex PCR; in TCRdb, only in-frame clones are kept and a portion is missing. The table records some 45,000 clones, approximately 80% of them present only once. Sample: peripheral blood. The receptors were sampled from a man aged 60 to 69 with acute or convalescent COVID-19.

This clone was found once. The rearrangement links TRBV5-5 to TRBJ1-1; 7 positions match TRBD1. Germline V gene lookup returns CDR1 SGHKS and CDR2 YYEKEE (reference sequence). After removal of 4 bases from V and 2 bases from J, the junction contained 5 bases not matched to a gene. The CDR3 is 14 amino acids. CDR3 loop: CASSRTGPNTEAFF. CDR3 coding DNA: TGTGCCAGCAGCCGGACAGGTCCTAACACTGAAGCTTTCTTT.

This chain uses TRBV5-6 with TRBJ2-1; D is unresolved. This CDR3 contains 12 residues. V was cut by 0 bases and J by 7 bases, with 5 bases left in between. Germline V lookup: CDR1 SGHDT, CDR2 YYEEEE. DNA for the CDR3: TGTGCCAGCAGCTTGGGAGGAAATGAGCAGTTCTTC. Translated, it gives CASSLGGNEQFF.